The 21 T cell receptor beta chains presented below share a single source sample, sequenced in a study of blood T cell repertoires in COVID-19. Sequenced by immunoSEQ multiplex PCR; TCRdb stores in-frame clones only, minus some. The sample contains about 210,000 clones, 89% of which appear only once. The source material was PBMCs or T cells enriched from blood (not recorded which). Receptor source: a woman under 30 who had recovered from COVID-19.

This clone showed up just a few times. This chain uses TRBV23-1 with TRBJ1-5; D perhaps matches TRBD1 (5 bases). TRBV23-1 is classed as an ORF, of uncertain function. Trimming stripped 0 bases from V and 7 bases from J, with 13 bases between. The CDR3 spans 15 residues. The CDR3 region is CASSQSDTGPQPQHF. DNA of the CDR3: TGCGCCAGCAGTCAATCGGACACCGGTCCCCAGCCCCAGCATTTT.

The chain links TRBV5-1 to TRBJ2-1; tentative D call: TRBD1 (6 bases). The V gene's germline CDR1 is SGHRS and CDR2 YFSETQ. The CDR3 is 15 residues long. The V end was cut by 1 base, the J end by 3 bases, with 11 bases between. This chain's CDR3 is CASSLTQGIYNEQFF. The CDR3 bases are TGCGCCAGCAGCTTGACACAGGGTATCTACAATGAGCAGTTCTTC.

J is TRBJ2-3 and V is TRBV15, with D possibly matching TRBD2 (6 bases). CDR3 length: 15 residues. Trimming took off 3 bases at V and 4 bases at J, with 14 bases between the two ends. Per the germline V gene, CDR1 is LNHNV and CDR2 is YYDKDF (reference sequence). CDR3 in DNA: TGTGCCACCAGCAGGTACCGGGAGCCCCCAGATACGCAGTATTTT. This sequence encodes CATSRYREPPDTQYF. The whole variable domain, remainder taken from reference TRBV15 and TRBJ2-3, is DAMVIQNPRYQVTQFGKPVTLSCSQTLNHNVMYWYQQKSSQAPKLLFHYYDKDFNNEADTPDNFQSRRPNTSFCFLDIRSPGLGDTAMYLCATSRYREPPDTQYFGPGTRLTVL.

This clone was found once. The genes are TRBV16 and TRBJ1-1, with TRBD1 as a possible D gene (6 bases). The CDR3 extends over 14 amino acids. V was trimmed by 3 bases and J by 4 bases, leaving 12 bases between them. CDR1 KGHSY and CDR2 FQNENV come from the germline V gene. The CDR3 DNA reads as TGTGCCAGCAGCCAGAGAACAGGGACCACTGAAGCTTTCTTT. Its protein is CASSQRTGTTEAFF.

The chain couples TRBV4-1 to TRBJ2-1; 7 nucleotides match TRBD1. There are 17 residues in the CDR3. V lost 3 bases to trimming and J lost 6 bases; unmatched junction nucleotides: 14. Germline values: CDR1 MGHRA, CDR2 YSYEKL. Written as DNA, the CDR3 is TGCGCCAGCAGCCAGGGCTGGGACAGTCCGGGGACCAATGAGCAGTTCTTC. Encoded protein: CASSQGWDSPGTNEQFF.

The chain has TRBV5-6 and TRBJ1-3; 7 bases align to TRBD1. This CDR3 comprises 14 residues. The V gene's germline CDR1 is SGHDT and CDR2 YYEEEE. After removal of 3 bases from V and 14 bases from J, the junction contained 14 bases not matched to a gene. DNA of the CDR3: TGTGCCAGCAGCTCCTCGGGACAGACACGTCTTTTATATTTT. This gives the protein CASSSSGQTRLLYF.

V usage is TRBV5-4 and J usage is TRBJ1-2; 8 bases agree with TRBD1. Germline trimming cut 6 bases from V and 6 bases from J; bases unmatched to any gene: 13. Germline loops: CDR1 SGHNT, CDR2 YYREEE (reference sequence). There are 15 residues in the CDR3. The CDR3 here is CASTWRAGGADGYTF. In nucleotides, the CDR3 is TGTGCCAGCACTTGGAGGGCAGGGGGCGCAGATGGCTACACCTTC.

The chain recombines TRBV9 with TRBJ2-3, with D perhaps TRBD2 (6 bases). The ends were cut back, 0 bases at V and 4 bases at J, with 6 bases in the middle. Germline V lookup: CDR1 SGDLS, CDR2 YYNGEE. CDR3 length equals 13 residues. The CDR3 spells CASSVGGADTQYF. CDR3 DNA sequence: TGTGCCAGCAGCGTAGGGGGGGCAGATACGCAGTATTTT.

CDR3 sequence (DNA): TGTGCCAGTGCTAGGGGGCGACAAGAGACCCAGTACTTC. It codes for CASARGRQETQYF. The chain couples TRBV19 to TRBJ2-5, with 7 bases identical to TRBD1. Germline assignment: CDR1 LNHDA and CDR2 SQIVND (reference sequence). CDR3 length equals 13 residues. After removal of 8 bases from V and 2 bases from J, the junction contained 5 bases not matched to a gene.

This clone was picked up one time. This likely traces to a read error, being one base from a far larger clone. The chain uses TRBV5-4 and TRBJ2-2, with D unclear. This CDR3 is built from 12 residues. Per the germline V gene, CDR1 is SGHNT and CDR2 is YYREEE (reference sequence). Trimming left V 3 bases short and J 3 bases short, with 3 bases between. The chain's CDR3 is CASSSDTGELFF. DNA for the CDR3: TGTGCCAGCAGCTCTGACACCGGGGAGCTGTTTTTT.

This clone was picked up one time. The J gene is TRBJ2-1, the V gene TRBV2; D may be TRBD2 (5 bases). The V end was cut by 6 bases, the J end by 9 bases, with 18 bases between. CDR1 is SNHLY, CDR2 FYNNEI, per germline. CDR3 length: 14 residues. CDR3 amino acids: CASRGGPLRLEQFF. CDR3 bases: TGTGCCAGCAGGGGCGGGCCTCTTCGTCTTGAGCAGTTCTTC.

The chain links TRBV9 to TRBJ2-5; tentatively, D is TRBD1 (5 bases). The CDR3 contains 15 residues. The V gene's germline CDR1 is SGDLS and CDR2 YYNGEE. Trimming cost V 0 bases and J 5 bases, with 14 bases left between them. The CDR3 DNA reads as TGTGCCAGCAGCGTAGCCCCTGCCCAGGGTGAGACCCAGTACTTC. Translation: CASSVAPAQGETQYF.

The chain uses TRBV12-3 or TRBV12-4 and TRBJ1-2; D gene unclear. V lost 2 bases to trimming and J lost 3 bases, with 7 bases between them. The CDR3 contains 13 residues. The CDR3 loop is CASSLRRDYGYTF. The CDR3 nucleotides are TGTGCCAGCAGTTTAAGGCGGGACTATGGCTACACCTTC.

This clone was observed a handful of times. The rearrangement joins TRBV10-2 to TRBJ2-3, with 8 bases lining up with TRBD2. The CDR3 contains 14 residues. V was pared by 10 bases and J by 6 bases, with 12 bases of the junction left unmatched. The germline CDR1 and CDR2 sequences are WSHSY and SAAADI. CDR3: CATKLAAEVDTQYF. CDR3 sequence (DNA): TGCGCCACCAAACTAGCGGCCGAGGTGGATACGCAGTATTTT.

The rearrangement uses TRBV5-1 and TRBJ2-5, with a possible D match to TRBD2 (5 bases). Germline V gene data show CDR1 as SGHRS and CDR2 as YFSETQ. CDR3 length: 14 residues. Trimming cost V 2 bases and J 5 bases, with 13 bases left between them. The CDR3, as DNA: TGCGCCAGCAGCTTTATCGGGGTGGGGGAGACCCAGTACTTC. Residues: CASSFIGVGETQYF. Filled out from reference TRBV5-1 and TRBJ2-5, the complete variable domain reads KAGVTQTPRYLIKTRGQQVTLSCSPISGHRSVSWYQQTPGQGLQFLFEYFSETQRNKGNFPGRFSGRQFSNSRSEMNVSTLELGDSALYLCASSFIGVGETQYFGPGTRLLVL.

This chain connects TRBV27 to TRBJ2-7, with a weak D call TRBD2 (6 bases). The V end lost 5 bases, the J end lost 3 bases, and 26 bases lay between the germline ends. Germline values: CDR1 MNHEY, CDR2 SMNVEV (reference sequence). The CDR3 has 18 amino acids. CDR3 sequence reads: CASSGTGTAGIGGYEQYF. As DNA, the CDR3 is TGTGCCAGCAGTGGCACCGGGACGGCGGGGATTGGGGGCTACGAGCAGTACTTC.

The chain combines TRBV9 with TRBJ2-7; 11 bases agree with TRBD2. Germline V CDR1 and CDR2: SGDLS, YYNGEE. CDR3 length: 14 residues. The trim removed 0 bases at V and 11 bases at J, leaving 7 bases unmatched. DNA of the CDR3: TGTGCCAGCAGCGTAGAACTAGCGGGGGTCCCGAAGTACTTC. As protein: CASSVELAGVPKYF.

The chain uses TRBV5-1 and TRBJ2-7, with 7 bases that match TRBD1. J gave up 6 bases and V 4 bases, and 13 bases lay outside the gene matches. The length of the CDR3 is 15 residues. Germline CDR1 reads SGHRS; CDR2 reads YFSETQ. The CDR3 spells CASSNSIQGVGEQYF. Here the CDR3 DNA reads TGCGCCAGCAGCAACTCCATCCAGGGGGTCGGCGAGCAGTACTTC. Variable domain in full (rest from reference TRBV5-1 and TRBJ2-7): KAGVTQTPRYLIKTRGQQVTLSCSPISGHRSVSWYQQTPGQGLQFLFEYFSETQRNKGNFPGRFSGRQFSNSRSEMNVSTLELGDSALYLCASSNSIQGVGEQYFGPGTRLTVT.

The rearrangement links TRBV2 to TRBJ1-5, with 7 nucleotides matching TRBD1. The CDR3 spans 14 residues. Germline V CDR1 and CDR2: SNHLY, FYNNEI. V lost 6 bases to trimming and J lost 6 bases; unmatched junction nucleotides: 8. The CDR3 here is CASRPSGGSQPQHF. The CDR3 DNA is TGTGCCAGCAGGCCCTCAGGGGGAAGTCAGCCCCAGCATTTT.

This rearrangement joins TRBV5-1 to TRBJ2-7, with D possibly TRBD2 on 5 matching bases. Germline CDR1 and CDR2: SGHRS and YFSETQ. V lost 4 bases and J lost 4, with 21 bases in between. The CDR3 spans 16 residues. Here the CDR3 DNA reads TGCGCCAGCAGCCCACCAGCCACCGGGGTACAGTACGAGCAGTACTTC. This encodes CASSPPATGVQYEQYF.

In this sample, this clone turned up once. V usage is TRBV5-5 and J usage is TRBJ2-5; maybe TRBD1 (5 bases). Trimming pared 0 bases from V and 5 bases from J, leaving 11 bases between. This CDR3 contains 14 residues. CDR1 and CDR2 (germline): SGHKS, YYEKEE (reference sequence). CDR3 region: CASSLESGRETQYF. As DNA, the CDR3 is TGTGCCAGCAGCTTGGAATCAGGGCGGGAGACCCAGTACTTC.